Listed here are 20 T cell receptor beta chains from one sample, sequenced in a study of human T cells and chemical hapten exposure (dated by TCRdb to the early 2020s). The time point label, as the study defines it: pre-sensitization, week 0. The treatment or condition label, read with the paper, signifies: therapeutic diphenylcyclopropenone sensitization with weekly scalp DPC. Receptor libraries were prepared by RACE. Sequencing took place on a NextSeq 500. In TCRdb, the public reads were trimmed at Q25 with fastp and aligned with MiXCR, with productive beta chains retained. Rows with a matching CDR3 protein are joined into one entry that keeps the most common DNA and genes. The sample data list approximately 100,000 distinct CDR3 sequences, and 9.6% of these were observed just once. Around 3.6% of the sample is in the top ten clones. The sample consisted of whole blood, taken in connection with sensitization to the hapten diphenylcyclopropenone (DPC). The receptor source for this set is a woman in her forties with alopecia areata. Some clones in this sample may be carry-over from other donors' samples.

To note about this clonotype: It may be a read error: a sequence one base away is much more abundant. The chain recombines TRBV7-9 with TRBJ2-3; no firm D call. CDR3 length: 11 residues. Between the trimmed V and J ends, which lost 9 bases and 4 bases, there was a span of 8 bases. CDR1 is SEHNR, CDR2 FQNEAQ, per germline (reference sequence). In nucleotides, the CDR3 is TGTGCCAGTACCTACGCAGATACGCAGTATTTT. As protein: CASTYADTQYF.

In regard to this clonotype: A much larger clone lies a single base off, so this may be a read error. This chain uses TRBV5-6 with TRBJ2-1; 11 bases align to TRBD2. In germline, CDR1 is SGHDT, CDR2 YYEEEE. J lost 4 bases, V lost 5 bases, and 5 bases had no gene match. This CDR3 has 15 amino acids. In nucleotides, the CDR3 is TGTGCCAGCAGACTAACTAGCGGGGGATACAATGAGCAGTTCTTC. Translating gives CASRLTSGGYNEQFF.

This clonotype was seen ten or more times. V and J are TRBV9 and TRBJ1-1; D possibly corresponds to TRBD1 (6 bases). The germline V and J ends were trimmed by 5 bases and 0 bases, with 14 bases remaining between them. CDR1 SGDLS and CDR2 YYNGEE come from the germline V gene. The length of the CDR3 is 15 residues. Written as DNA, the CDR3 is TGTGCCAGCAGACGACAGGAAAACATGAACACTGAAGCTTTCTTT. This encodes CASRRQENMNTEAFF.

This clonotype has a handful of counts. CDR3 region: CASSPGAGSTDTQYF. DNA for the CDR3: TGTGCCAGCAGCCCAGGGGCCGGGAGCACAGATACGCAGTATTTT. V is TRBV6-1 and J is TRBJ2-3; D perhaps matches TRBD1 (6 bases). This CDR3 is 15 amino acids long. V was pared by 6 bases and J by 0 bases, with 13 bases between. Germline V CDR1 and CDR2: MNHNS, SASEGT.

This clonotype turned up a few times. V and J are TRBV9 and TRBJ1-4; TRBD1 is a possible D gene (5 bases). The V and J ends lost 4 bases and 6 bases respectively, with 10 bases between them. The CDR3 loop spans 13 amino acids. CDR1 is SGDLS and CDR2 is YYNGEE in the germline V gene. The CDR3 sequence: CASSPGGDEKLFF. The CDR3 DNA is TGTGCCAGCAGCCCTGGAGGGGATGAAAAACTGTTTTTT.

This clonotype has ten or more counts. The chain employs TRBV12-3 or TRBV12-4 and TRBJ2-3, with a possible D match to TRBD2 (5 bases). CDR3 length equals 15 residues. The germline V and J ends were trimmed by 6 bases and 0 bases, with 13 bases remaining between them. The CDR3 nucleotides are TGTGCCAGCAGCTCGCTCCGGGGTAGCACAGATACGCAGTATTTT. This gives the protein CASSSLRGSTDTQYF.

This clonotype was counted ten times or more. The rearrangement joins TRBV20-1 to TRBJ1-2, with D maybe TRBD1 (5 bases). This CDR3 spans 14 amino acids. Trimming stripped 3 bases from V and 8 bases from J, with 19 bases between. Germline-derived CDR1 and CDR2 are DFQATT and SNEGSKA (reference sequence). This chain's CDR3 is CSARVLAGTGGYTF. CDR3 nucleotide sequence: TGCAGTGCTAGGGTGCTCGCAGGGACCGGCGGCTACACCTTC.

This clonotype was observed at least ten times. The J gene is TRBJ1-2, the V gene TRBV12-3 or TRBV12-4; D not resolved. The CDR3 runs to 15 residues. Trimming stripped 6 bases from V and 4 bases from J, with 18 bases between. The CDR3: CASSPLGKGTYGYTF. CDR3 coding DNA: TGTGCCAGCAGCCCGCTAGGGAAGGGAACCTATGGCTACACCTTC.

This clonotype has a count of ten or more. The V and J genes are TRBV30 and TRBJ1-6; 7 positions agree with TRBD1. V was clipped by 2 bases and J by 4 bases; unmatched bases: 8. CDR3 length: 16 amino acids. Looked up from germline, CDR1 is GTSNPN and CDR2 is SVGIG (reference sequence). The CDR3 reads CAWSHADRVYNSPLHF. CDR3 in DNA: TGTGCCTGGAGTCACGCCGACAGGGTATATAATTCACCCCTCCACTTT.

This clonotype has only a few counts. The chain recombines TRBV5-8 with TRBJ1-1; possible D gene TRBD1, 5 bases. V dropped 3 bases and J dropped 1 base, with 10 bases sitting between them. The germline V gene has CDR1 SGHTS and CDR2 YDEGEE. The CDR3 sequence is 14 residues long. As DNA, the CDR3 is TGTGCCAGCAGCTGGGGAGGACAGAACACTGAAGCTTTCTTT. This translates into CASSWGGQNTEAFF.

The chain couples TRBV29-1 to TRBJ2-1, with 7 bases lining up with TRBD1. In germline, CDR1 is SQVTM, CDR2 ANQGSEA. Trimming removed 7 bases from V and 5 bases from J; junction bases left unmatched: 11. The CDR3 is made up of 14 amino acids. The CDR3 region has the DNA TGCAGCGCCCTAGGACAGGTTACTCACAATGAGCAGTTCTTC. It translates to CSALGQVTHNEQFF.

This clonotype was observed a few times. The chain carries TRBV7-8 and TRBJ2-7; D not certain. Looked up from germline, CDR1 is SGHVS and CDR2 is FQNEAQ. The CDR3 runs to 13 residues. The V and J ends lost 4 bases and 7 bases respectively, with 14 bases between them. CDR3 nucleotides: TGTGCCAGCAGCTCAGGCCGCCTGGGGGAGCAGTACTTC. It yields the protein CASSSGRLGEQYF. The full variable domain, with the rest looked up from reference TRBV7-8 and TRBJ2-7, is GAGVSQSPRYKVAKRGQDVALRCDPISGHVSLFWYQQALGQGPEFLTYFQNEAQLDKSGLPSDRFFAERPEGSVSTLKIQRTQQEDSAVYLCASSSGRLGEQYFGPGTRLTVT.

This clonotype has a count of ten or more. This chain links TRBV7-2 with TRBJ2-3; 7 bases fit TRBD1. Germline-derived CDR1 and CDR2 are SGHTA and FQGNSA. This CDR3 comprises 15 residues. J lost 0 bases, V lost 5 bases, and 5 bases had no gene match. The CDR3 sequence is CASSPDRPSTDTQYF. CDR3 DNA: TGTGCCAGCAGCCCGGACAGGCCCAGCACAGATACGCAGTATTTT.

This chain uses TRBV5-1 with TRBJ2-1; 8 bases align to TRBD1. J gave up 8 bases and V 0 bases, and 10 bases lay outside the gene matches. Germline V gives CDR1 SGHRS, CDR2 YFSETQ. This CDR3 is built from 16 residues. In nucleotides, the CDR3 is TGCGCCAGCAGCTTGGGTAGGACAGGGCCCCCCGATGAGCAGTTCTTC. Translation: CASSLGRTGPPDEQFF.

Many counts were recorded for this clonotype. This chain joins TRBV19 and TRBJ2-4, with 7 bases identical to TRBD2. CDR1 and CDR2 from the germline V gene are LNHDA and SQIVND (reference sequence). The CDR3 spans 15 residues. Germline trimming cut 4 bases from V and 3 bases from J; bases unmatched to any gene: 6. CDR3 loop: CASSTPREGKNIQYF. The CDR3 nucleotides are TGTGCCAGTAGTACCCCCAGGGAGGGCAAAAACATTCAGTACTTC.

This clonotype was detected ten times or more. The J gene is TRBJ1-3, the V gene TRBV29-1; D is undetermined. There are 11 residues in the CDR3. V was cut by 3 bases and J by 4 bases, with 4 bases left in between. The germline V gene has CDR1 SQVTM and CDR2 ANQGSEA. CDR3 nucleotide sequence: TGCAGCGTTGATTCCGGAAACACCATATATTTT. Amino acids: CSVDSGNTIYF.

This clonotype was counted only a few times. CDR3: CASSFGGVDGYTF. The CDR3 coding sequence is TGTGCCAGCAGCTTCGGCGGGGTCGATGGCTACACCTTC. The chain has TRBV7-9 and TRBJ1-2, with no clear D. The length of the CDR3 is 13 residues. Trimming took off 3 bases at V and 6 bases at J, with 11 bases between the two ends. CDR1 is SEHNR, CDR2 FQNEAQ, per germline (reference sequence).

This clonotype has ten or more counts. The chain employs TRBV21-1 and TRBJ1-6; the table calls TRBD1, which could not be checked here. TRBV21-1 constitutes a pseudogene. The CDR3 sequence is 17 residues long. The CDR3: CASSKVQDTSYNSPLHF. In DNA, the CDR3 is TGTGCCAGCAGCAAAGTTCAGGACACCTCCTATAATTCACCCCTCCACTTT.

This chain links TRBV2 with TRBJ2-3; 9 bases are a match to TRBD2. The CDR3 is made up of 15 amino acids. CDR1 and CDR2 from the germline V gene are SNHLY and FYNNEI. Trimming removed 5 bases from V and 1 base from J; junction bases left unmatched: 4. As DNA, the CDR3 is TGTGCCAGCAGTCCAGGACTAGCGCGCACAGATACGCAGTATTTT. It encodes CASSPGLARTDTQYF.

The gene calls are TRBV7-2 and TRBJ1-4; 7 positions match TRBD1. The germline CDR1 and CDR2 sequences are SGHTA and FQGNSA. The CDR3 consists of 15 residues. V shed 5 bases and J 3 bases; nucleotides not matched to a gene: 6. CDR3 DNA: TGTGCCAGCAGCCTTACCGGGACAGCTAATGAAAAACTGTTTTTT. Translating it yields CASSLTGTANEKLFF.